The 3 T cell receptor beta chains below come from one sample, sequenced in a study of shared clonotypes between healthy human individuals. Repertoires were generated with immunoSEQ multiplex PCR, while TCRdb's copy carries only in-frame clones and drops some. In the table there are 2 million to 2.5 million clones, roughly 95% of which are singletons. The sample consisted of naive CD4+ T cells sorted from blood. The subset is: CD45RA+ positively selected. These TCRs come from a man younger than 35 in good health.

This clone was seen only a few times. This chain links TRBV10-3 with TRBJ1-2, with TRBD1 identical over 10 bases. CDR1 ENHRY and CDR2 SYGVKD come from the germline V gene. There are 14 residues in the CDR3. V trimming: 10 bases; J trimming: 2 bases; junction bases outside the gene matches: 7. CDR3 amino acids: CASALDRGNYGYTF. CDR3 bases: TGTGCCAGCGCGTTGGACAGGGGGAACTATGGCTACACCTTC.

This chain joins TRBV27 and TRBJ2-7, with D maybe TRBD2 (5 bases). CDR3 length equals 12 residues. Germline CDR1 MNHEY, CDR2 SMNVEV (reference sequence). V lost 5 bases and J lost 0, with 5 bases in between. Written as DNA, the CDR3 is TGTGCCAGCAGTCGGGACTCCTACGAGCAGTACTTC. Translation: CASSRDSYEQYF.

This chain uses TRBV27 with TRBJ2-5; TRBD2 matches 7 bases. This CDR3 contains 18 residues. V shed 8 bases and J 3 bases; nucleotides not matched to a gene: 21. Germline CDR1 reads MNHEY; CDR2 reads SMNVEV (reference sequence). The CDR3 DNA follows: TGTGCCAGCTCGTACTCTGGGCTAGCGGAGGGACTGGAAGAGACCCAGTACTTC. Amino acids: CASSYSGLAEGLEETQYF.